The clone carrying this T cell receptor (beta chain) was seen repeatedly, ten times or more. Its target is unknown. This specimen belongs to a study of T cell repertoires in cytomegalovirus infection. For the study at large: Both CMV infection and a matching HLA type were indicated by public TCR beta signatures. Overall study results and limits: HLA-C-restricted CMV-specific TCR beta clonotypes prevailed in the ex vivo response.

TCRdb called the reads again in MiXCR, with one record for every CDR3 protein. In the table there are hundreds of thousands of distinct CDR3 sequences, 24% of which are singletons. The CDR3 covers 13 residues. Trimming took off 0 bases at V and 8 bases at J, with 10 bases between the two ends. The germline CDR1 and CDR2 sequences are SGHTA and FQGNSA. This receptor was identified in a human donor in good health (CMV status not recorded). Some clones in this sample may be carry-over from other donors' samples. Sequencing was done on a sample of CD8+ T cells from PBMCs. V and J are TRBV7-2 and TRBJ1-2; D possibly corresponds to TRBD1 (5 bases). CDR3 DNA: TGTGCCAGCAGCTTAGCAGGGGATAGGGGCTACACCTTC. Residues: CASSLAGDRGYTF.